This TCR beta chain was recorded in a study of shared clonotypes between healthy human individuals. Running of the assay took place at deep level. Every subset's genomic DNA went evenly onto several immunoSEQ plates. The protocol was immunoSEQ multiplex PCR, while the TCRdb copy is restricted to in-frame clones and leaves out a portion. Of hundreds of thousands of clones in the sample, around 81% were seen once. This CDR3 comprises 14 residues. From germline, CDR1 is MGHDK and CDR2 SYGVNS. Trimming cost V 5 bases and J 7 bases, with 18 bases left between them. Recent vaccinations or acute infections were absent in the healthy HIV-negative adult donors.

The receptor comes from a middle-aged woman in good health. Some clones in this sample may be carry-over from other donors' samples. Sequenced sample: PBMCs. The chain links TRBV25-1 to TRBJ2-7; weak D call: TRBD1 (5 bases). CDR3 bases: TGTGCCAGCAGTTGGGCTAGTTCCCAGGGAGAGCAGTACTTC. Its translation: CASSWASSQGEQYF.